This T cell receptor beta chain was profiled in a study of OX40 agonist ivuxolimab in advanced cancers. Study results and limitations: At 0.1 to 3.0 mg/kg and by week 6, CD4+ and CD8+ T cells in the blood had expanded clonally. Low levels of normalized T-cell clonal expansion also appeared in some nonresponders. CD8+ T cells averaged more expanded clones than CD4+.

Sequenced by immunoSEQ multiplex PCR; TCRdb stores in-frame clones only, minus some. The data hold 35,000 or so clones, with roughly four fifths observed a single time. The length of the CDR3 is 16 residues. The germline V gene has CDR1 MNHEY and CDR2 SMNVEV (reference sequence). After removal of 0 bases from V and 2 bases from J, the junction contained 6 bases not matched to a gene. This clone is medium-sized in the sample. As yet, its antigen is unknown. Samples were taken at baseline and on day 1 of cycles 4 and 7. The sequence derives from an adult with an advanced solid tumor such as melanoma, head and neck, liver or kidney cancer. Here the sequenced sample was CD4+ or CD8+ T cells sorted from blood, taken in a trial of the OX40 agonist ivuxolimab. The genes are TRBV27 and TRBJ2-7; 8 nucleotides agree with TRBD1. The CDR3 sequence is CASSLSAGTGTYEQYF. In DNA, the CDR3 is TGTGCCAGCAGTTTATCGGCCGGGACAGGCACCTACGAGCAGTACTTC.